This T cell receptor (beta chain) was captured in a study of graft-versus-host responses after intestinal transplantation. Study-wide background: Every recipient underwent anti-thymocyte globulin induction, then tacrolimus and steroids for about three years. Study conclusions and caveats: Individuals carrying graft-donor T cell macrochimerism showed high graft-versus-host to host-versus-graft clonal ratios in allografts. Early HvG declines after transplant were associated with peak circulating GvH clone levels. GvH clones occurred in recipient marrow; some first appeared in ileum or blood.

With regard to this clone: Its antigen is not identified.

V lost 3 bases, J lost 9 bases, and 7 bases lay in between. The CDR3 loop spans 10 amino acids. CDR1 and CDR2 (germline): SQVTM, ANQGSEA. Assay: immunoSEQ multiplex PCR; the TCRdb copy retains only in-frame clones and omits some. The sample has tens of thousands of clones, approximately 90% seen once. The rearrangement uses TRBV29-1 and TRBJ2-3; unclear D gene. This receptor was obtained from a human donor who received an intestinal transplant. The sample was unstimulated CD8+ T cells sorted from spleen or lymph node cells, taken before intestinal transplant. CDR3 residues: CSVDLGTQYF. The CDR3 coding sequence is TGCAGCGTTGACTTGGGGACGCAGTATTTT.